This T cell receptor beta chain derives from a study of vaccination effects on CD4 cells after COVID-19. The germline V gene has CDR1 KGHSH and CDR2 LQKENI. There are 16 residues in the CDR3. V lost 4 bases and J 4 bases, leaving 19 bases between the germline ends. TCRdb's copy holds only in-frame clones and misses some; the assay was immunoSEQ multiplex PCR. The table records 60,000 to 75,000 clones, 65% to 75% of them present only once. Concerning this clone: Its antigen is unknown.

General study findings and limits: The study enrolled few convalescent patients and sampled no early post-infection timepoints.

Pools of viral peptides were used by the ViraFEST assay to expand antigen-specific CD4+ T cells ahead of sequencing. Investigators separated out CD4+ T cells once around 11 days of culture had passed. PCR confirmed that the person was infected with SARS-CoV-2 between March and December 2020. Every well got around 1.9 million PBMC, which were grown with 10 IU/ml IL-2 and around 10 ug/ml peptides. The chain recombines TRBV18 with TRBJ1-2, with D unclear. Sequencing used CD4+ T cells from PBMCs cultured with HIV peptides, obtained before COVID-19 vaccination. Documented subset: HIV-1 Nef peptide pool negative control/reference culture. This sequence originates from a human donor who had a prior SARS-CoV-2 infection. In nucleotides, the CDR3 is TGTGCCAGCTCACGAGGACGGGCAGTTGAAGGCTATGGCTACACCTTC. Translation gives CASSRGRAVEGYGYTF.